Below are 20 T cell receptor beta chains sequenced from a single sample in a study of shared clonotypes between healthy human individuals. TCRdb's table, derived via immunoSEQ multiplex PCR, lists solely in-frame clones and lacks some. The table shows 550,000 to 850,000 clones, with approximately 79% occurring only once. Sequencing was performed on memory CD4+ T cells sorted from blood. The subset denotes: CD45RA-negative fraction. The source of these receptors is a woman aged 25-40 years in good health.

DNA for the CDR3: TGCGCCAGCAGCTTATCTGGAAATGAGCAGTTCTTC. Translation gives CASSLSGNEQFF. This chain connects TRBV5-1 to TRBJ2-1; no clear D. V was trimmed by 2 bases and J by 7 bases, leaving 7 bases between them. CDR3 length: 12 residues. Germline lookup yields CDR1 SGHRS and CDR2 YFSETQ.

This clone was counted once. The V gene is TRBV11-2, the J gene TRBJ1-3, with 10 bases lining up with TRBD1. Germline V CDR1 and CDR2: SGHAT, FQNNGV. This CDR3 has 17 amino acids. The V segment lost 5 bases and the J segment 5 bases; nucleotides outside the gene matches: 12. The CDR3 DNA is TGTGCCAGCAGCATAGGACAGGGACAGGGGATTCGAAACACCATATATTTT. This sequence encodes CASSIGQGQGIRNTIYF. The variable domain in full, with the rest retrieved from reference TRBV11-2 and TRBJ1-3, is EAGVAQSPRYKIIEKRQSVAFWCNPISGHATLYWYQQILGQGPKLLIQFQNNGVVDDSQLPKDRFSAERLKGVDSTLKIQPAKLEDSAVYLCASSIGQGQGIRNTIYFGEGSWLTVV.

The CDR3 reads CASTPSSLGESSGNTIYF. The CDR3 bases are TGTGCCAGCACTCCTTCTTCTTTAGGGGAGAGCTCTGGAAACACCATATATTTT. The genes are TRBV14 and TRBJ1-3; a possible D gene is TRBD1 (5 bases). This CDR3 region has 18 residues. The V gene lost 7 bases and the J gene lost 0 bases, with 22 bases spanning the gap. CDR1 SGHDN and CDR2 FVKESK come from the germline V gene.

This chain uses TRBV5-1 with TRBJ1-2; 9 bases align to TRBD1. This CDR3 region has 14 residues. The germline V gene has CDR1 SGHRS and CDR2 YFSETQ. V lost 1 base, J lost 4 bases, and 2 bases stayed unmatched. CDR3: CASSLTGGSYGYTF. The DNA of the CDR3 is TGCGCCAGCAGCTTGACAGGGGGCAGCTATGGCTACACCTTC.

CDR3 DNA: TGTGCCAGCAGCTCCAGGGTTTCTGGGGCCAACGTCCTGACTTTC. Its translation is CASSSRVSGANVLTF. V usage is TRBV7-8 and J usage is TRBJ2-6, with TRBD1 as a possible D gene (5 bases). V was clipped by 4 bases and J by 1 base, with 8 bases between them. Germline V gene data show CDR1 as SGHVS and CDR2 as FQNEAQ. CDR3 length: 15 amino acids.

The chain couples TRBV6-6 to TRBJ2-7; 7 bases match TRBD2. Trimming at V came to 2 bases and at J to 3 bases, leaving 4 bases not matched to a gene. Germline V gene data show CDR1 as MNHNY and CDR2 as SVGAGI (reference sequence). This CDR3 contains 14 residues. CDR3 residues: CASSYSGTFYEQYF. CDR3 coding DNA: TGTGCCAGCAGTTACAGCGGGACCTTCTACGAGCAGTACTTC.

This chain uses TRBV6-1 with TRBJ2-3; D gene unclear. The CDR3 is 12 amino acids. V lost 6 bases to trimming and J lost 6 bases, with 10 bases between them. Per the germline V gene, CDR1 is MNHNS and CDR2 is SASEGT. The CDR3 reads CASRVGWDTQYF. CDR3 DNA sequence: TGTGCCAGCAGGGTGGGGTGGGATACGCAGTATTTT.

The rearrangement uses TRBV30 and TRBJ2-7; 8 bases match TRBD1. V lost 1 base, J lost 4 bases, and 3 bases stayed unmatched. This CDR3 is 13 amino acids long. The germline CDR1 and CDR2 sequences are GTSNPN and SVGIG (reference sequence). In nucleotides, the CDR3 is TGTGCCTGGAGTGAGTACAGGGGGTACGAGCAGTACTTC. Its protein is CAWSEYRGYEQYF.

This chain links TRBV6-6 with TRBJ2-1, with D possibly TRBD2 on 6 matching bases. Germline V gene data show CDR1 as MNHNY and CDR2 as SVGAGI (reference sequence). Trimming took off 4 bases at V and 6 bases at J, with 10 bases between the two ends. The CDR3 loop spans 13 amino acids. The CDR3 region has the DNA TGTGCCAGCAGTTGGGACTCCGGCAATGAGCAGTTCTTC. It is translated as CASSWDSGNEQFF.

The genes are TRBV6-6 and TRBJ2-1; 9 bases fit TRBD1. Germline V CDR1 and CDR2: MNHNY, SVGAGI (reference sequence). The CDR3 has 15 amino acids. The trim removed 0 bases at V and 5 bases at J, leaving 2 bases unmatched. CDR3 protein: CASSYSRTGDNEQFF. The CDR3 bases are TGTGCCAGCAGTTACTCTAGGACAGGGGACAATGAGCAGTTCTTC.

As concerns this clone: A much larger clone lies a single base off, so this may be a read error. The V and J genes are TRBV9 and TRBJ2-3; D not certain. The ends were cut back, 4 bases at V and 2 bases at J, with 5 bases in the middle. CDR3 length: 12 residues. Germline CDR1 SGDLS, CDR2 YYNGEE. In DNA form, the CDR3 reads TGTGCCAGCAGCTTCTACACAGATACGCAGTATTTT. As protein: CASSFYTDTQYF. Based on the CDR3 plus reference TRBV9 and TRBJ2-3, the full variable domain is DSGVTQTPKHLITATGQRVTLRCSPRSGDLSVYWYQQSLDQGLQFLIQYYNGEERAKGNILERFSAQQFPDLHSELNLSSLELGDSALYFCASSFYTDTQYFGPGTRLTVL.

The sample holds a few counts of this clone. The chain couples TRBV6-6 to TRBJ1-5; possible D gene TRBD1, 6 bases. Germline V CDR1 and CDR2: MNHNY, SVGAGI (reference sequence). Between the trimmed V and J ends, which lost 7 bases and 6 bases, there was a span of 13 bases. This CDR3 contains 13 residues. In DNA, the CDR3 is TGTGCCAGCACCAACAGGGAGGGTCAGCCCCAGCATTTT. Its translation is CASTNREGQPQHF.

This clone showed up just a few times. The V call is TRBV4-2, the J call TRBJ2-1; a weak D match, TRBD2 (5 bases). V lost 1 base, J lost 7 bases, and 11 bases lay in between. The CDR3 is made up of 14 amino acids. Germline CDR1 and CDR2: LGHNA and YNFKEQ. CDR3 bases: TGTGCCAGCAGCCAAGTCGCTCGGGATAATGAGCAGTTCTTC. Translation gives CASSQVARDNEQFF.

Concerning this clone itself: The same CDR3 can be traced to other DNA sequences in this sample. CDR3 nucleotide sequence: TGCGCCAGCAGCCAAGCCCGAAACACCATATATTTT. It yields the protein CASSQARNTIYF. V and J are TRBV4-1 and TRBJ1-3; D unclear. V lost 1 base to trimming and J lost 5 bases, with 3 bases between them. The CDR3 is made up of 12 amino acids. CDR1 and CDR2 (germline): MGHRA, YSYEKL.

The rearrangement uses TRBV6-1 and TRBJ1-1; D unclear. Looked up from germline, CDR1 is MNHNS and CDR2 is SASEGT. V lost 5 bases and J lost 4, with 17 bases in between. The CDR3 sequence is 15 residues long. This chain's CDR3 is CASSSGWGLGTEAFF. CDR3 sequence (DNA): TGTGCCAGCAGTTCCGGGTGGGGTCTAGGCACTGAAGCTTTCTTT.

The chain has TRBV29-1 and TRBJ2-1, with D possibly being TRBD2 (5 bases). Germline V gene data show CDR1 as SQVTM and CDR2 as ANQGSEA. The V gene lost 1 base and the J gene lost 7 bases, with 11 bases spanning the gap. This CDR3 contains 13 residues. CDR3 in amino acids: CSVEGGEGNEQFF. CDR3 bases: TGCAGCGTTGAAGGGGGAGAGGGTAATGAGCAGTTCTTC.

V is TRBV11-2 and J is TRBJ2-3; perhaps D is TRBD1 or TRBD2 (5 bases each). With 6 bases removed from V and 4 bases from J, the gap between germline ends came to 14 bases. The CDR3 length is 14 residues. Germline assignment: CDR1 SGHAT and CDR2 FQNNGV. The CDR3 loop reads CASRRDLGADTQYF. Here the CDR3 DNA reads TGTGCCAGCAGAAGGGACCTCGGGGCAGATACGCAGTATTTT.

The chain joins TRBV4-2 to TRBJ2-7; possibly TRBD2 for D (5 bases). Trimming took off 1 base at V and 5 bases at J, with 15 bases between the two ends. This CDR3 region has 15 residues. The germline CDR1 and CDR2 sequences are LGHNA and YNFKEQ. The CDR3, as DNA: TGTGCCAGCAGCCAAGGAAGACTGTTGCGGGACGAGCAGTACTTC. This codes for CASSQGRLLRDEQYF.

The chain is built from TRBV7-2 and TRBJ2-1; 12 bases fit TRBD1. With V trimmed by 5 bases and J by 4 bases, 6 bases remained unmatched. The CDR3 spans 16 residues. Germline V gene data show CDR1 as SGHTA and CDR2 as FQGNSA. The DNA for the CDR3 is TGTGCCAGCAGCCCAGGGACAGGGGGCGGTTACAATGAGCAGTTCTTC. Its protein is CASSPGTGGGYNEQFF. The full variable domain, rest sourced from reference TRBV7-2 and TRBJ2-1, is GAGVSQSPSNKVTEKGKDVELRCDPISGHTALYWYRQSLGQGLEFLIYFQGNSAPDKSGLPSDRFSAERTGGSVSTLTIQRTQQEDSAVYLCASSPGTGGGYNEQFFGPGTRLTVL.

This chain links TRBV28 with TRBJ2-4, with 8 bases aligning to TRBD1. The CDR3 totals 15 residues. Germline V gene lookup returns CDR1 MDHEN and CDR2 SYDVKM. V was pared by 6 bases and J by 4 bases, with 8 bases of the junction left unmatched. The CDR3 sequence: CASRSQQGGKNIQYF. DNA for the CDR3: TGTGCCAGCAGGTCACAACAGGGGGGTAAAAACATTCAGTACTTC.